The 3 T cell receptor beta chains below were found in one sample sequenced in a study of T cells in Graves' hyperthyroidism and ophthalmopathy (dated by TCRdb to between 2018 and 2020). To prepare the library, multiplex PCR was applied. Data came from an Illumina HiSeq 2000. Amplification of TCR beta CDR3 regions was carried out from RNA transcripts. The first round of RT-PCR for the TCR CDR3 was performed with the HTBI primer set and the Qiagen OneStep RT-PCR kit. TCRdb's own reprocessing of the public reads used fastp at Q25 and MiXCR and kept productive beta chains. Rows are combined by CDR3 protein, so each entry shows the most common genes and DNA. The sample includes some 700,000 distinct CDR3 sequences, with 15% to 20% observed a single time. The ten largest clones capture roughly 16% of the sample. Source material: blood. The receptors derive from a man aged 45 to 65 with Graves' hyperthyroidism.

This clonotype occurred many times. V and J are TRBV15 and TRBJ1-4, with a tentative D call TRBD1 (6 bases). V was pared by 0 bases and J by 6 bases, with 11 bases between. Germline loops: CDR1 LNHNV, CDR2 YYDKDF (reference sequence). The CDR3 sequence is 15 residues long. The CDR3 protein is CATSREGTPYEKLFF. The DNA of the CDR3 is TGTGCCACCAGCAGAGAAGGGACACCCTATGAAAAACTGTTTTTT.

V is TRBV5-1 and J is TRBJ2-7; D call uncertain. The CDR3 runs to 16 residues. The V and J ends lost 4 bases and 0 bases respectively, with 17 bases between them. Germline CDR1 is SGHRS and CDR2 is YFSETQ. For the CDR3, the DNA is TGCGCCAGCAGCACTGACCTAGTGAAGAGCTCCTACGAGCAGTACTTC. It yields the protein CASSTDLVKSSYEQYF.

V and J are TRBV30 and TRBJ1-1; D gene uncertain. V lost 4 bases and J lost 1, with 10 bases in between. The CDR3 length is 13 residues. Germline CDR1 reads GTSNPN; CDR2 reads SVGIG (reference sequence). The CDR3 sequence: CAWTAAPNTEAFF. Here the CDR3 DNA reads TGTGCCTGGACGGCGGCCCCGAACACTGAAGCTTTCTTT.